The next 29 T cell receptor beta chains were all read from a single sample in a study of cytomegalovirus exposure and HLA in healthy donors. Using immunoSEQ multiplex PCR, the repertoire was profiled, and TCRdb retains in-frame clones only, with some absent. Seen here are 150,000 to 180,000 clones, 86% observed once, and the top ten hold around 22%. Sequencing was performed on PBMCs. The receptors derive from a man younger than 35 in good health and CMV-seropositive.

This clone showed up just once. The chain uses TRBV18 and TRBJ1-3; D uncertain. Germline V lookup: CDR1 KGHSH, CDR2 LQKENI. V was trimmed by 0 bases and J by 8 bases, leaving 14 bases between them. The CDR3 runs 15 residues. The CDR3 nucleotides read TGTGCCAGCTCACCACCGGTCCGTCCCGGGGACACCATATATTTT. The encoded protein is CASSPPVRPGDTIYF.

This clone has only a few counts. The rearrangement uses TRBV11-2 and TRBJ2-7; D call uncertain. V lost 5 bases, J lost 2 bases, and 25 bases lay in between. The germline V gene has CDR1 SGHAT and CDR2 FQNNGV. The CDR3 runs to 18 residues. CDR3 residues: CASSAPRVRLLSPYEQYF. Here the CDR3 DNA reads TGTGCCAGCAGCGCGCCCCGGGTCCGACTCTTGTCGCCCTACGAGCAGTACTTC.

This chain uses TRBV7-2 with TRBJ2-3; D not resolved. The germline gives CDR1 SGHTA, CDR2 FQGNSA. The CDR3 has 15 residues. The germline V and J ends were trimmed by 5 bases and 0 bases, with 12 bases remaining between them. Written as DNA, the CDR3 is TGTGCCAGCAGCCCATCTCCGACTAGCACAGATACGCAGTATTTT. Translation: CASSPSPTSTDTQYF.

This clone was counted only a few times. The genes are TRBV27 and TRBJ1-5, with D uncertain. The CDR3 has 13 residues. From germline, CDR1 is MNHEY and CDR2 SMNVEV (reference sequence). Trimming took 2 bases from V and 5 from J, leaving 7 bases between them. The CDR3, as DNA: TGTGCCAGCAGTTTAGGCAGTTATCAGCCCCAGCATTTT. Its protein product is CASSLGSYQPQHF.

The chain couples TRBV9 to TRBJ2-5, with D possibly matching TRBD1 (6 bases). CDR3 length: 15 amino acids. Germline loops: CDR1 SGDLS, CDR2 YYNGEE. Trimming took 3 bases from V and 4 from J, leaving 16 bases between them. This chain's CDR3 is CASSGGRGRRETQYF. The CDR3 DNA follows: TGTGCCAGCAGCGGGGGCAGGGGACGACGAGAGACCCAGTACTTC.

The chain combines TRBV5-4 with TRBJ2-7, with 8 bases aligning to TRBD1. With 4 bases clipped from V and 2 bases from J, the junction kept 5 bases outside the gene matches. The germline CDR1 and CDR2 sequences are SGHNT and YYREEE (reference sequence). The CDR3 consists of 14 residues. This CDR3 is CASSQGADTYEQYF. The CDR3 DNA sequence: TGTGCCAGCAGCCAGGGGGCGGATACCTACGAGCAGTACTTC.

The chain links TRBV5-8 to TRBJ2-7, with 9 nucleotides matching TRBD1. Germline CDR1 and CDR2: SGHTS and YDEGEE. With 4 bases clipped from V and 6 bases from J, the junction kept 5 bases outside the gene matches. The CDR3 extends over 13 amino acids. The CDR3 loop reads CASSLTGGVEQYF. The DNA for the CDR3 is TGTGCCAGCAGCCTGACAGGGGGGGTCGAGCAGTACTTC.

The chain has TRBV27 and TRBJ1-5; D unresolved. Looked up from germline, CDR1 is MNHEY and CDR2 is SMNVEV (reference sequence). V was shortened by 6 bases and J by 0 bases, with 12 bases between the two germline ends. CDR3 length: 15 residues. The CDR3, as DNA: TGTGCCAGCAGCCTCCAACCACATAGCAATCAGCCCCAGCATTTT. Its protein is CASSLQPHSNQPQHF.

V usage is TRBV19 and J usage is TRBJ2-6; 7 bases line up with TRBD1. Germline CDR1 reads LNHDA; CDR2 reads SQIVND (reference sequence). The length of the CDR3 is 17 residues. The ends lost 9 bases at V and 0 bases at J; junction bases unmatched: 11. The CDR3 spells CASYIGGVDSGANVLTF. The DNA of the CDR3 is TGTGCCAGCTATATAGGGGGCGTAGACTCTGGGGCCAACGTCCTGACTTTC.

The chain links TRBV9 to TRBJ2-3, with D possibly TRBD2 on 5 matching bases. In germline, CDR1 is SGDLS, CDR2 YYNGEE. The CDR3 runs to 15 residues. Trimming took off 1 base at V and 0 bases at J, with 9 bases between the two ends. The CDR3 bases are TGTGCCAGCAGCGTAAACAGCGGAAGCACAGATACGCAGTATTTT. It translates to CASSVNSGSTDTQYF.

The chain recombines TRBV4-3 with TRBJ1-2; 8 nucleotides line up with TRBD1. With V trimmed by 5 bases and J by 8 bases, 10 bases remained unmatched. Per germline, CDR1 LGHNA and CDR2 YSLEER. This CDR3 has 14 amino acids. In nucleotides, the CDR3 is TGCGCCAGCAGCTCGCGGACAGGGATAGGAGGCTACACCTTC. It encodes CASSSRTGIGGYTF.

The gene calls are TRBV27 and TRBJ1-1; D might be TRBD1 (5 bases). Per germline, CDR1 MNHEY and CDR2 SMNVEV (reference sequence). This CDR3 contains 15 residues. V shed 2 bases and J shed 0 bases, with 10 bases lying between them. The DNA for the CDR3 is TGTGCCAGCAGTTTAGCCGGGACTCTGAACACTGAAGCTTTCTTT. The encoded protein is CASSLAGTLNTEAFF.

The chain is built from TRBV18 and TRBJ2-1; 10 bases match TRBD2. Trimming at V came to 9 bases and at J to 0 bases, leaving 11 bases not matched to a gene. The CDR3 has 17 residues. Germline V lookup: CDR1 KGHSH, CDR2 LQKENI. CDR3 sequence reads: CASVLGLAANSYNEQFF. The CDR3 DNA sequence: TGTGCCAGTGTTTTAGGACTAGCGGCCAACTCCTACAATGAGCAGTTCTTC.

The V and J genes are TRBV5-1 and TRBJ1-1; 7 bases agree with TRBD1. The V segment lost 4 bases and the J segment 5 bases; nucleotides outside the gene matches: 11. The germline gives CDR1 SGHRS, CDR2 YFSETQ. This CDR3 region has 15 residues. The CDR3 region has the DNA TGCGCCAGCAGCGTGGAGCCTACAGGGGAGACTGAAGCTTTCTTT. Translation: CASSVEPTGETEAFF.

A single count supports this clone. The genes are TRBV6-1 and TRBJ2-7, with D tentatively TRBD1 (7 bases). CDR1 is MNHNS, CDR2 SASEGT, per germline. This CDR3 is built from 14 residues. Trimming pared 7 bases from V and 6 bases from J, leaving 19 bases between. CDR3 region: CASTRGTASFEQYF. CDR3 bases: TGTGCCAGCACCCGGGGGACAGCAAGCTTCGAGCAGTACTTC.

The sample holds a few counts of this clone. This chain uses TRBV4-2 with TRBJ2-2, with D maybe TRBD2 (6 bases). This CDR3 comprises 12 residues. Germline V gene sequence: CDR1 LGHNA, CDR2 YNFKEQ. The CDR3 loop reads CGSGSYVGELFF. The CDR3 DNA follows: TGTGGTTCCGGGAGTTACGTCGGGGAGCTGTTTTTT.

The V call is TRBV5-1, the J call TRBJ1-5; TRBD1 might be the D (5 bases). The germline V and J ends were trimmed by 7 bases and 4 bases, with 12 bases remaining between them. Germline V gene lookup returns CDR1 SGHRS and CDR2 YFSETQ. This CDR3 has 13 amino acids. The CDR3 sequence: CASSYQGNQPQHF. The CDR3, as DNA: TGCGCCAGCTCGTACCAGGGTAATCAGCCCCAGCATTTT.

This chain links TRBV4-3 with TRBJ2-1, with D perhaps TRBD2 (6 bases). CDR3 length equals 16 residues. Trimming removed 4 bases from V and 4 bases from J, with 17 bases in between. The germline V gene encodes CDR1 LGHNA and CDR2 YSLEER. CDR3 coding DNA: TGCGCCAGCAGCCGTACCCGGGAGATAGCGTACAATGAGCAGTTCTTC. This encodes CASSRTREIAYNEQFF.

The chain uses TRBV11-2 and TRBJ2-1, with 13 positions matching TRBD2. CDR3 length: 16 residues. Germline V gene data show CDR1 as SGHAT and CDR2 as FQNNGV. The V and J ends lost 6 bases and 7 bases, in that order; junction bases with no gene match: 9. The CDR3 bases are TGTGCCAGCAGTTTGTGGACTAGCGGGAGTAGGAATGAGCAGTTCTTC. Translation: CASSLWTSGSRNEQFF. The full variable domain, completed using reference TRBV11-2 and TRBJ2-1, is EAGVAQSPRYKIIEKRQSVAFWCNPISGHATLYWYQQILGQGPKLLIQFQNNGVVDDSQLPKDRFSAERLKGVDSTLKIQPAKLEDSAVYLCASSLWTSGSRNEQFFGPGTRLTVL.

The chain uses TRBV9 and TRBJ2-1, with 8 nucleotides matching TRBD2. The CDR3 totals 16 residues. V lost 3 bases, J lost 4 bases, and 9 bases stayed unmatched. The V gene's germline CDR1 is SGDLS and CDR2 YYNGEE. This chain's CDR3 is CASSAETAGGYNEQFF. CDR3 bases: TGTGCCAGCAGCGCAGAGACCGCGGGAGGTTACAATGAGCAGTTCTTC.

This clone is a singleton in its sample. This chain connects TRBV18 to TRBJ2-5; D is perhaps TRBD2 (5 bases). Germline-derived CDR1 and CDR2 are KGHSH and LQKENI. Trimming left V 2 bases short and J 4 bases short, with 11 bases between. The CDR3 extends over 14 amino acids. Here the CDR3 DNA reads TGTGCCAGCTCACCAGAGAGGCTAGCAGAGACCCAGTACTTC. It yields the protein CASSPERLAETQYF. Supplemented by reference TRBV18 and TRBJ2-5, the full variable domain reads NAGVMQNPRHLVRRRGQEARLRCSPMKGHSHVYWYRQLPEEGLKFMVYLQKENIIDESGMPKERFSAEFPKEGPSILRIQQVVRGDSAAYFCASSPERLAETQYFGPGTRLLVL.

The chain joins TRBV6-1 to TRBJ1-5, with D tentatively TRBD1 (6 bases). V was cut by 4 bases and J by 3 bases, with 13 bases left in between. This CDR3 is built from 15 residues. Germline V gives CDR1 MNHNS, CDR2 SASEGT. The CDR3: CASSGLQGSNQPQHF. The DNA for the CDR3 is TGTGCCAGCAGTGGATTACAGGGATCCAATCAGCCCCAGCATTTT.

The chain has TRBV2 and TRBJ2-7, with D perhaps TRBD1 (6 bases). Trimming removed 6 bases at V and 0 bases at J, with 15 bases between. Germline V CDR1 and CDR2: SNHLY, FYNNEI. The CDR3 is 15 amino acids. The CDR3 DNA reads TGTGCCAGCAGCCCACCGGGACACAACTCCTACGAGCAGTACTTC. Its translation: CASSPPGHNSYEQYF. Full variable domain (missing parts from reference TRBV2 and TRBJ2-7): EPEVTQTPSHQVTQMGQEVILRCVPISNHLYFYWYRQILGQKVEFLVSFYNNEISEKSEIFDDQFSVERPDGSNFTLKIRSTKLEDSAMYFCASSPPGHNSYEQYFGPGTRLTVT.

The V gene is TRBV6-5, the J gene TRBJ1-3, with D perhaps matching TRBD1 (6 bases). Germline V lookup: CDR1 MNHEY, CDR2 SVGAGI. The V end lost 1 base, the J end lost 4 bases, and 11 bases lay between the germline ends. The CDR3 has 15 amino acids. The CDR3 coding sequence is TGTGCCAGCAGTTACTACCCAGGGGCCGGAAACACCATATATTTT. Protein product: CASSYYPGAGNTIYF.

The CDR3 region is CASSSPGVGLDSYTF. CDR3 in DNA: TGTGCCAGCAGCTCCCCCGGTGTCGGATTGGACAGCTACACCTTC. This chain uses TRBV7-2 with TRBJ1-2; TRBD1 might be the D (5 bases). This CDR3 has 15 residues. CDR1 and CDR2 from the germline V gene are SGHTA and FQGNSA. Trimming pared 4 bases from V and 9 bases from J, leaving 21 bases between.

The chain employs TRBV5-1 and TRBJ2-1; 8 positions match TRBD1. CDR3 length equals 14 residues. Losses at the gene ends were 4 bases for V and 4 bases for J; bases not matched to a gene: 4. CDR1 and CDR2 from the germline V gene are SGHRS and YFSETQ. The CDR3 is CASSPRQGYNEQFF. CDR3 bases: TGCGCCAGCAGCCCTAGACAGGGGTACAATGAGCAGTTCTTC.

The rearrangement joins TRBV7-6 to TRBJ2-5; 8 bases align to TRBD1. The V and J ends lost 5 bases and 4 bases, in that order; junction bases with no gene match: 9. Germline lookup yields CDR1 SGHVS and CDR2 FNYEAQ. This CDR3 comprises 15 residues. The CDR3 coding sequence is TGTGCCAGCAGCCCACAACAGGGGGGCGTAGAGACCCAGTACTTC. Translation: CASSPQQGGVETQYF.

The rearrangement joins TRBV7-8 to TRBJ1-1; the match to TRBD1 covers 8 bases. This CDR3 region has 17 residues. Germline V gene data show CDR1 as SGHVS and CDR2 as FQNEAQ. V was clipped by 1 base and J by 4 bases; unmatched bases: 11. CDR3 DNA: TGTGCCAGCAGCTTAGAAAACAGGGGGAAAAGGGGCACTGAAGCTTTCTTT. Protein product: CASSLENRGKRGTEAFF.

This chain's CDR3 is CASSQGAGTDEQYF. The CDR3 DNA reads TGCGCCAGCAGCCAGGGTGCGGGAACCGACGAGCAGTACTTC. The chain combines TRBV4-1 with TRBJ2-7; the D gene is possibly TRBD2 (6 bases). CDR1 and CDR2 from the germline V gene are MGHRA and YSYEKL. The CDR3 is 14 residues long. The V end was cut by 3 bases, the J end by 5 bases, with 14 bases between.